A selection of T cell receptor beta chains follows, all from one sample in a study of shared clonotypes between healthy human individuals. The data were produced by immunoSEQ multiplex PCR, yet TCRdb's version contains in-frame clones alone and is incomplete. Of approximately 740,000 clones in the sample, roughly 92% are singletons; the top ten hold around 24%. Sequences were obtained from naive CD8+ T cells sorted from blood. The receptor source for this set is a man aged 30 to 39 in good health. CDR3s include the opening cysteine and the closing phenylalanine or tryptophan. The order of the fields is CDR3 length, J gene, clone size, V gene, D gene, CDR3 protein, CDR3 DNA. D genes are given only for firm matches. Only some rows state a clone size, as once, few, many or a class for expanded clones.

>12|TRBJ2-4|-|TRBV19|TRBD1
CASTDRVGIQYF
TGTGCCAGTACCGACAGGGTAGGCATTCAGTACTTC
>14|TRBJ2-5|-|TRBV18|-
CASSTQDSQETQYF
TGTGCCAGCTCAACTCAGGACAGCCAAGAGACCCAGTACTTC
>15|TRBJ2-7|once|TRBV5-1|-
CASSLAVGSGYEQYF
TGCGCCAGCAGCTTGGCAGTAGGCAGCGGCTACGAGCAGTACTTC
>15|TRBJ2-1|-|TRBV4-3|-
CASSQDGVLNNEQFF
TGCGCCAGCAGCCAAGATGGGGTCCTGAACAATGAGCAGTTCTTC
>14|TRBJ1-3|-|TRBV7-8|TRBD1
CASSWTGTGNTIYF
TGTGCCAGCAGCTGGACAGGGACGGGAAACACCATATATTTT
>16|TRBJ2-5|-|TRBV7-8|-
CASTGSGRFSGETQYF
TGTGCCTCCACCGGGAGCGGGCGATTCTCTGGGGAGACCCAGTACTTC
>15|TRBJ2-2|-|TRBV4-2|TRBD2
CASSRNSGSTGELFF
TGTGCCAGCAGCAGGAATAGCGGGAGTACCGGGGAGCTGTTTTTT
>17|TRBJ2-7|-|TRBV4-1|TRBD1
CASSQDTGTGPTYEQYF
TGCGCCAGCAGCCAAGACACCGGGACAGGGCCCACCTACGAGCAGTACTTC
>15|TRBJ2-1|-|TRBV7-8|-
CASSPPGATYNEQFF
TGTGCCAGCAGCCCTCCAGGGGCGACCTACAATGAGCAGTTCTTC
>16|TRBJ1-1|-|TRBV6-6|TRBD1
CASSYHGTGFDAEAFF
TGTGCCAGCAGTTATCACGGGACAGGGTTTGACGCTGAAGCTTTCTTT
>15|TRBJ2-7|-|TRBV28|-
CASSQDRLSSYEQYF
TGTGCCAGCAGTCAGGACAGACTTAGCTCCTACGAGCAGTACTTC
>16|TRBJ2-7|-|TRBV27|-
CASSLLGQPQAYEQYF
TGTGCCAGCAGTTTATTGGGGCAACCACAGGCCTACGAGCAGTACTTC
>14|TRBJ1-2|-|TRBV7-2|-
CASSAYQGTDGYTF
TGTGCCAGCAGCGCTTATCAGGGGACTGATGGCTACACCTTC
>16|TRBJ2-3|-|TRBV29-1|-
CSVRWGQGSRTDTQYF
TGCAGCGTCCGGTGGGGGCAGGGGTCGAGAACAGATACGCAGTATTTT
>17|TRBJ1-1|once|TRBV5-5|-
CASSWGTRRIMNTEAFF
TGTGCCAGCAGCTGGGGGACACGGCGAATCATGAACACTGAAGCTTTCTTT
>15|TRBJ2-7|-|TRBV11-3|TRBD1
CASSFGTGGFDEQYF
TGTGCCAGCAGCTTTGGGACAGGGGGGTTCGACGAGCAGTACTTC
>13|TRBJ2-1|-|TRBV6-5|TRBD1
CASSYVQGNEQFF
TGTGCCAGCAGTTACGTACAGGGGAATGAGCAGTTCTTC
>12|TRBJ2-2|-|TRBV12-5|-
CASGFITGELFF
TGTGCTAGTGGTTTTATCACCGGGGAGCTGTTTTTT
>17|TRBJ1-4|once|TRBV6-1|-
CASSERRGGAANEKLFF
TGTGCCAGCAGTGAACGCAGGGGCGGAGCGGCTAATGAAAAACTGTTTTTT
>12|TRBJ2-5|-|TRBV9|-
CASSEPSETQYF
TGTGCCAGCAGCGAACCTTCGGAGACCCAGTACTTC
>18|TRBJ2-3|-|TRBV2|TRBD1
CASSPGTGGWGNTDTQYF
TGTGCCAGCAGTCCCGGGACAGGGGGTTGGGGAAACACAGATACGCAGTATTTT
>17|TRBJ2-1|-|TRBV4-1|-
CASSQVLWSGNYNEQFF
TGCGCCAGCAGCCAAGTGCTCTGGAGCGGCAATTACAATGAGCAGTTCTTC
>15|TRBJ2-1|-|TRBV27|-
CASTPGPYLYNEQFF
TGTGCCAGCACCCCGGGACCCTACCTTTACAATGAGCAGTTCTTC
>13|TRBJ1-5|-|TRBV30|-
CAWRGPSNQPQHF
TGTGCCTGGAGGGGGCCCTCCAATCAGCCCCAGCATTTT
>13|TRBJ1-1|-|TRBV5-4|-
CASRPTGAVEAFF
TGTGCCAGCAGGCCAACCGGCGCTGTTGAAGCTTTCTTT
>16|TRBJ2-7|-|TRBV7-6|TRBD2
CASSSRRGLAGHEQYF
TGTGCCAGCAGCTCCCGGCGGGGACTAGCGGGTCACGAGCAGTACTTC
>16|TRBJ2-1|-|TRBV28|-
CASRVWGDGPGNEQFF
TGTGCCAGCAGAGTTTGGGGAGACGGACCGGGCAATGAGCAGTTCTTC
>13|TRBJ2-1|-|TRBV11-2|-
CASTHDPWHEQFF
TGTGCCAGCACCCACGACCCGTGGCATGAGCAGTTCTTC
>14|TRBJ2-3|-|TRBV15|-
CATSTYGGTDTQYF
TGTGCCACCAGCACATACGGAGGCACAGATACGCAGTATTTT
>12|TRBJ2-7|-|TRBV27|-
CASRQVPYEQYF
TGTGCCAGCCGCCAGGTGCCCTACGAGCAGTACTTC
>15|TRBJ2-5|-|TRBV7-9|-
CASSPPLGEQETQYF
TGTGCCAGCAGCCCTCCGCTCGGAGAACAAGAGACCCAGTACTTC
>18|TRBJ2-7|-|TRBV11-2|TRBD2
CASSLDGLAGALMGEQYF
TGTGCCAGCAGCTTAGATGGACTAGCGGGAGCGTTAATGGGCGAGCAGTACTTC